Presented here are 32 T cell receptor beta chains from one specimen sequenced in a study of cytomegalovirus exposure and HLA in healthy donors. Vbeta (60) and Jbeta (13) primers were used in the PCR. Libraries were prepared by immunoSEQ multiplex PCR; TCRdb keeps only in-frame clonotypes and omits some of them. The table records approximately 90,000 clones, about 74% of them present only once. The sequenced material came from PBMCs. The receptors shown here come from a man aged 25-45 years in good health and CMV-seronegative.

The chain joins TRBV6-1 to TRBJ1-4; D uncertain. V lost 8 bases and J lost 4, with 8 bases in between. Looked up from germline, CDR1 is MNHNS and CDR2 is SASEGT. CDR3 size: 12 residues. In DNA, the CDR3 is TGTGCCAGCCGGGGAAGTAATGAAAAACTGTTTTTT. This gives the protein CASRGSNEKLFF.

The gene calls are TRBV5-1 and TRBJ2-7, with D perhaps TRBD2 (5 bases). The CDR3 runs to 14 residues. V was trimmed by 1 base and J by 1 base, leaving 9 bases between them. Germline V lookup: CDR1 SGHRS, CDR2 YFSETQ. The CDR3 reads CASSLWSGSYEQYF. The CDR3, as DNA: TGCGCCAGCAGCTTGTGGTCGGGGTCCTACGAGCAGTACTTC.

The chain combines TRBV2 with TRBJ2-1, with 7 bases that match TRBD2. The CDR3 length is 12 residues. V gave up 6 bases and J gave up 15 bases; unmatched junction bases: 11. Germline V gene sequence: CDR1 SNHLY, CDR2 FYNNEI. CDR3 sequence: CASSGPAGVRFF. CDR3 DNA: TGTGCCAGCAGCGGCCCTGCGGGGGTAAGGTTCTTC.

The rearrangement links TRBV27 to TRBJ2-1; 14 bases match TRBD2. Germline CDR1 is MNHEY and CDR2 is SMNVEV (reference sequence). This CDR3 contains 17 residues. The V segment lost 4 bases and the J segment 9 bases; nucleotides outside the gene matches: 11. The CDR3 loop reads CASSSMLGLAGDSEQFF. CDR3 DNA: TGTGCCAGCAGTTCCATGTTGGGACTAGCGGGAGATAGTGAGCAGTTCTTC.

This clone was seen a single time. V and J are TRBV7-2 and TRBJ1-1; 7 bases map to TRBD1. The germline V gene encodes CDR1 SGHTA and CDR2 FQGNSA. The CDR3 spans 13 residues. J lost 5 bases, V lost 5 bases, and 5 bases had no gene match. The CDR3 nucleotides are TGTGCCAGCAGCACCCGGGACAGAACTGAAGCTTTCTTT. The encoded protein is CASSTRDRTEAFF.

The chain employs TRBV5-1 and TRBJ2-7; D is ambiguous. The CDR3 is 13 residues long. Looked up from germline, CDR1 is SGHRS and CDR2 is YFSETQ. V was trimmed by 3 bases and J by 3 bases, leaving 10 bases between them. CDR3 amino acids: CASSSLSLYEQYF. Here the CDR3 DNA reads TGCGCCAGCAGCTCCCTGAGCCTCTACGAGCAGTACTTC. Full variable domain (rest looked up from reference TRBV5-1 and TRBJ2-7): KAGVTQTPRYLIKTRGQQVTLSCSPISGHRSVSWYQQTPGQGLQFLFEYFSETQRNKGNFPGRFSGRQFSNSRSEMNVSTLELGDSALYLCASSSLSLYEQYFGPGTRLTVT.

This clone showed up just once. V gene TRBV14 combines with J gene TRBJ2-3, with D perhaps matching TRBD1 (7 bases). The CDR3 loop spans 19 amino acids. V dropped 0 bases and J dropped 1 base, with 20 bases sitting between them. Germline-derived CDR1 and CDR2 are SGHDN and FVKESK. CDR3 sequence reads: CASSQEPTTGRFGTDTQYF. CDR3 coding DNA: TGTGCCAGCAGCCAAGAACCAACGACAGGGAGGTTTGGCACAGATACGCAGTATTTT.

CDR3 protein: CAIRRMRDTEAFF. CDR3 coding DNA: TGTGCCATCAGGCGAATGCGGGACACTGAAGCTTTCTTT. The genes are TRBV10-3 and TRBJ1-1; D is unresolved. CDR3 length: 13 residues. CDR1 and CDR2 (germline): ENHRY, SYGVKD. The V end lost 6 bases, the J end lost 3 bases, and 11 bases lay between the germline ends.

V gene TRBV19 combines with J gene TRBJ2-3; D unresolved. The germline V gene encodes CDR1 LNHDA and CDR2 SQIVND (reference sequence). The CDR3 extends over 12 amino acids. Trimming pared 2 bases from V and 5 bases from J, leaving 5 bases between. The CDR3 coding sequence is TGTGCCAGTAGTATATCCCAAGATACGCAGTATTTT. This translates into CASSISQDTQYF. The full variable domain, its missing parts supplied by reference TRBV19 and TRBJ2-3, is DGGITQSPKYLFRKEGQNVTLSCEQNLNHDAMYWYRQDPGQGLRLIYYSQIVNDFQKGDIAEGYSVSREKKESFPLTVTSAQKNPTAFYLCASSISQDTQYFGPGTRLTVL.

This chain's CDR3 is CASSLETGRGSGYTF. The CDR3 bases are TGTGCCAGCAGCTTAGAAACGGGTCGGGGATCTGGCTACACCTTC. This chain connects TRBV7-9 to TRBJ1-2; no reliable D call. Between the trimmed V and J ends, which lost 1 base and 7 bases, there was a span of 16 bases. The CDR3 sequence is 15 residues long. In germline, CDR1 is SEHNR, CDR2 FQNEAQ (reference sequence).

This clone came up once. The gene calls are TRBV18 and TRBJ1-4; D not resolved. This CDR3 comprises 16 residues. Trimming pared 3 bases from V and 0 bases from J, leaving 11 bases between. CDR1 and CDR2 from the germline V gene are KGHSH and LQKENI. CDR3 protein: CASSPRLEATNEKLFF. The CDR3 DNA reads TGTGCCAGCTCACCCCGATTAGAAGCAACTAATGAAAAACTGTTTTTT. Looking up the rest from reference TRBV18 and TRBJ1-4 gives the full variable domain: NAGVMQNPRHLVRRRGQEARLRCSPMKGHSHVYWYRQLPEEGLKFMVYLQKENIIDESGMPKERFSAEFPKEGPSILRIQQVVRGDSAAYFCASSPRLEATNEKLFFGSGTQLSVL.

In the case of this clone: Other nucleotide sequences in the sample specify the same CDR3. This rearrangement joins TRBV27 to TRBJ1-1, with D perhaps TRBD1 (6 bases). There are 13 residues in the CDR3. Germline-derived CDR1 and CDR2 are MNHEY and SMNVEV (reference sequence). V lost 2 bases and J lost 4, with 8 bases in between. CDR3 region: CASSLRGGTEAFF. For the CDR3, the DNA is TGTGCCAGCAGTTTAAGGGGGGGCACTGAAGCTTTCTTT.

The chain is built from TRBV28 and TRBJ2-5, with 13 bases matching TRBD2. V dropped 7 bases and J dropped 1; count of bases not matched to a gene: 12. Looked up from germline, CDR1 is MDHEN and CDR2 is SYDVKM. CDR3 size: 18 residues. This CDR3 reads CASTLTTSGRMSQETQYF. CDR3 in DNA: TGTGCCAGCACCCTAACGACTAGCGGGAGGATGAGCCAAGAGACCCAGTACTTC.

This rearrangement joins TRBV15 to TRBJ2-1; D is possibly TRBD2 (6 bases). CDR3 length: 16 residues. Germline V gives CDR1 LNHNV, CDR2 YYDKDF (reference sequence). Trimming shortened V by 0 bases and J by 4 bases, and 13 bases separated the two germline ends. CDR3 nucleotides: TGTGCCACCAGCAGAGATCGACGGGAGTTGTACAATGAGCAGTTCTTC. Its translation is CATSRDRRELYNEQFF.

V gene TRBV6-1 combines with J gene TRBJ1-4, with D possibly being TRBD1 (6 bases). The CDR3 has 15 amino acids. V was pared by 4 bases and J by 7 bases, with 16 bases between. Germline values: CDR1 MNHNS, CDR2 SASEGT. CDR3 residues: CASSGGGAVAEKLFF. The CDR3 DNA follows: TGTGCCAGCAGTGGCGGGGGGGCCGTAGCTGAAAAACTGTTTTTT.

The chain couples TRBV7-9 to TRBJ2-6; 7 bases are a match to TRBD1. V trimming: 5 bases; J trimming: 2 bases; junction bases outside the gene matches: 9. From germline, CDR1 is SEHNR and CDR2 FQNEAQ (reference sequence). This CDR3 has 17 residues. CDR3 sequence (DNA): TGTGCCAGCAGCCGGACAGGTTTGGCAGCTGGGGCCAACGTCCTGACTTTC. Its translation is CASSRTGLAAGANVLTF. The full variable domain, completed using reference TRBV7-9 and TRBJ2-6, is DTGVSQNPRHKITKRGQNVTFRCDPISEHNRLYWYRQTLGQGPEFLTYFQNEAQLEKSRLLSDRFSAERPKGSFSTLEIQRTEQGDSAMYLCASSRTGLAAGANVLTFGAGSRLTVL.

To note about this clone: At the DNA level, this CDR3 is encoded by other sequences in the same sample as well. The chain links TRBV9 to TRBJ1-5; no reliable D call. This CDR3 is 15 amino acids long. CDR1 is SGDLS and CDR2 is YYNGEE in the germline V gene. Trimming removed 4 bases at V and 6 bases at J, with 17 bases between. Here the CDR3 reads CASSQSGEGGQPQHF. The CDR3 region has the DNA TGTGCCAGCAGCCAGTCCGGGGAAGGCGGTCAGCCCCAGCATTTT.

The chain joins TRBV19 to TRBJ1-5; the D gene is possibly TRBD1 (5 bases). The germline CDR1 and CDR2 sequences are LNHDA and SQIVND (reference sequence). Trimming left V 6 bases short and J 7 bases short, with 16 bases between. This CDR3 comprises 14 residues. The DNA of the CDR3 is TGTGCCAGTAGAGTTACGGGGGTCAAGCAGCCCCAGCATTTT. Amino acid sequence: CASRVTGVKQPQHF.

V is TRBV29-1 and J is TRBJ2-7, with D uncertain. The V end lost 6 bases, the J end lost 0 bases, and 9 bases lay between the germline ends. The CDR3 has 12 amino acids. CDR1 and CDR2 (germline): SQVTM, ANQGSEA. The CDR3 here is CSVVEDSYEQYF. The CDR3 region has the DNA TGCAGCGTCGTAGAAGACTCCTACGAGCAGTACTTC.

The chain recombines TRBV28 with TRBJ2-7, with D possibly TRBD1 on 5 matching bases. Germline V gives CDR1 MDHEN, CDR2 SYDVKM. The CDR3 is 15 amino acids. Trimming took 5 bases from V and 4 from J, leaving 18 bases between them. The CDR3 sequence: CASSTSAAGQYEQYF. The CDR3 DNA reads TGTGCCAGCAGTACCTCGGCCGCAGGGCAATACGAGCAGTACTTC.

The rearrangement joins TRBV9 to TRBJ1-1; D is ambiguous. CDR1 and CDR2 from the germline V gene are SGDLS and YYNGEE. V was shortened by 5 bases and J by 11 bases, with 22 bases between the two germline ends. This CDR3 is built from 14 residues. The CDR3, as DNA: TGTGCCAGCAGAGCATTTGGGCCCTACAGTCGGGCTTTCTTT. This translates into CASRAFGPYSRAFF. Filled out from reference TRBV9 and TRBJ1-1, the complete variable domain reads DSGVTQTPKHLITATGQRVTLRCSPRSGDLSVYWYQQSLDQGLQFLIQYYNGEERAKGNILERFSAQQFPDLHSELNLSSLELGDSALYFCASRAFGPYSRAFFGQGTRLTVV.

This clone was detected only once. This chain joins TRBV19 and TRBJ2-3, with a weak D call TRBD1 (5 bases). The CDR3 totals 14 residues. Germline CDR1 and CDR2: LNHDA and SQIVND (reference sequence). Between the trimmed V and J ends, which lost 5 bases and 2 bases, there was a span of 11 bases. The CDR3 sequence: CASSPDRNTDTQYF. For the CDR3, the DNA is TGTGCCAGTAGTCCTGACAGAAACACAGATACGCAGTATTTT. Variable domain in full (rest from reference TRBV19 and TRBJ2-3): DGGITQSPKYLFRKEGQNVTLSCEQNLNHDAMYWYRQDPGQGLRLIYYSQIVNDFQKGDIAEGYSVSREKKESFPLTVTSAQKNPTAFYLCASSPDRNTDTQYFGPGTRLTVL.

This clone was counted between two and nine times. The chain employs TRBV5-1 and TRBJ1-3, with D possibly TRBD1 on 6 matching bases. This CDR3 comprises 17 residues. The ends were cut back, 1 base at V and 0 bases at J, with 14 bases in the middle. Germline loops: CDR1 SGHRS, CDR2 YFSETQ. In DNA, the CDR3 is TGCGCCAGCAGCTTGCAAGCAGGGGCGAGCTCTGGAAACACCATATATTTT. As protein: CASSLQAGASSGNTIYF.

The rearrangement joins TRBV7-2 to TRBJ2-5; 10 bases agree with TRBD2. V lost 5 bases to trimming and J lost 4 bases; unmatched junction nucleotides: 13. The germline CDR1 and CDR2 sequences are SGHTA and FQGNSA. The CDR3 is 17 residues long. This chain's CDR3 is CASSLSGTSVLGETQYF. CDR3 sequence (DNA): TGTGCCAGCAGCCTCTCCGGGACTAGCGTGTTAGGAGAGACCCAGTACTTC.

The chain joins TRBV9 to TRBJ2-1; 7 bases map to TRBD2. Germline V gives CDR1 SGDLS, CDR2 YYNGEE. This CDR3 is built from 14 residues. Trimming removed 4 bases from V and 4 bases from J; junction bases left unmatched: 5. In DNA form, the CDR3 reads TGTGCCAGCAGCAGGGCTAGCGGTTACAATGAGCAGTTCTTC. Its translation: CASSRASGYNEQFF. Full variable domain (missing parts from reference TRBV9 and TRBJ2-1): DSGVTQTPKHLITATGQRVTLRCSPRSGDLSVYWYQQSLDQGLQFLIQYYNGEERAKGNILERFSAQQFPDLHSELNLSSLELGDSALYFCASSRASGYNEQFFGPGTRLTVL.

This clone has just a few counts. V usage is TRBV2 and J usage is TRBJ1-1; possibly TRBD1 for D (6 bases). The CDR3 extends over 13 amino acids. Germline assignment: CDR1 SNHLY and CDR2 FYNNEI. V lost 7 bases, J lost 0 bases, and 9 bases lay in between. The CDR3 DNA is TGTGCCAGCAAGGACAGCATGAACACTGAAGCTTTCTTT. Its translation is CASKDSMNTEAFF.

The V and J genes are TRBV7-6 and TRBJ1-1; D is possibly TRBD1 (5 bases). Deletions cut 1 base from V and 1 base from J, with 7 bases between. The CDR3 has 14 residues. The germline V gene has CDR1 SGHVS and CDR2 FNYEAQ. Here the CDR3 reads CASSLGGGNTEAFF. CDR3 bases: TGTGCCAGCAGCTTAGGGGGGGGGAACACTGAAGCTTTCTTT.

This chain links TRBV7-9 with TRBJ2-3, with 11 bases identical to TRBD2. Germline V gives CDR1 SEHNR, CDR2 FQNEAQ (reference sequence). This CDR3 comprises 16 residues. The junction had 6 bases not matched to a gene; V was cut back by 4 bases and J by 3 bases. The CDR3 is CASSSELAGVTDTQYF. The CDR3 DNA reads as TGTGCCAGCAGCTCCGAACTAGCGGGGGTGACAGATACGCAGTATTTT.

The chain couples TRBV6-1 to TRBJ1-2; D unclear. The length of the CDR3 is 15 residues. The germline V gene encodes CDR1 MNHNS and CDR2 SASEGT. V was clipped by 0 bases and J by 3 bases, with 11 bases between them. CDR3 nucleotides: TGTGCCAGCAGTGAAGCGCTCAGGACTTACTATGGCTACACCTTC. This translates into CASSEALRTYYGYTF.

The chain combines TRBV28 with TRBJ1-2, with TRBD1 identical over 9 bases. Germline CDR1 is MDHEN and CDR2 is SYDVKM. The junction had 7 bases not matched to a gene; V was cut back by 11 bases and J by 0 bases. The CDR3 totals 14 residues. The CDR3 DNA reads TGTGCCGTCGAACAGGGGGCAACTAACTATGGCTACACCTTC. This encodes CAVEQGATNYGYTF.

The rearrangement uses TRBV7-8 and TRBJ2-1; D is unclear. This CDR3 region has 11 residues. V lost 4 bases, J lost 8 bases, and 6 bases lay in between. Germline assignment: CDR1 SGHVS and CDR2 FQNEAQ. CDR3 in amino acids: CASSWAYEQFF. In DNA, the CDR3 is TGTGCCAGCAGCTGGGCCTATGAGCAGTTCTTC.

This clone was counted a few times. V usage is TRBV5-1 and J usage is TRBJ2-5, with D possibly matching TRBD1 (5 bases). The CDR3 extends over 15 amino acids. V lost 0 bases and J 1 base, leaving 10 bases between the germline ends. Germline CDR1 SGHRS, CDR2 YFSETQ. In DNA form, the CDR3 reads TGCGCCAGCAGCTTGGTGGGGCAGATCCAAGAGACCCAGTACTTC. This encodes CASSLVGQIQETQYF.